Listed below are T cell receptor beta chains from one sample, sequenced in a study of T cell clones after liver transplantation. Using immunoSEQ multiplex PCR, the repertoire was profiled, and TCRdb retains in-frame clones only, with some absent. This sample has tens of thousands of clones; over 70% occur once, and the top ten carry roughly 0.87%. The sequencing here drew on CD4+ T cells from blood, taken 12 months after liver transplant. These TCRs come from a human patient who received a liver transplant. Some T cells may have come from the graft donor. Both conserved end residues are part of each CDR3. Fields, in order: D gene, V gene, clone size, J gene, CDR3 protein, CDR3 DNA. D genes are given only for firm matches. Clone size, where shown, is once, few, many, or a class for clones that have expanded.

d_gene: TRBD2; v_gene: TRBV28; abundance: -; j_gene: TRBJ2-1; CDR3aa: CASSPALSSGSDNEQFF; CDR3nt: TGTGCCAGCAGTCCCGCCTTGAGTAGCGGGAGTGACAATGAGCAGTTCTTC
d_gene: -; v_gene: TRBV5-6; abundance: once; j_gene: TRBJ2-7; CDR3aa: CASSFESTYEQYF; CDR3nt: TGTGCCAGCAGCTTTGAAAGCACCTACGAGCAGTACTTC
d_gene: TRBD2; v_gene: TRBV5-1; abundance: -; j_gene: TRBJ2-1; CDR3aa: CASSFYGTSGSYNEQFF; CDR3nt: TGCGCCAGCAGCTTTTATGGGACTAGCGGTTCCTACAATGAGCAGTTCTTC
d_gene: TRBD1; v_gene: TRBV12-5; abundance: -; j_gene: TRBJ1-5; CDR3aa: CASAIGGQAGFRGPQHF; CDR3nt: TGTGCTAGTGCCATTGGGGGACAGGCGGGCTTCCGAGGTCCCCAGCATTTT
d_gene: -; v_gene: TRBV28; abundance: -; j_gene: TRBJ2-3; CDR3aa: CASTEAGRTNTQYF; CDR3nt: TGTGCCAGCACCGAAGCCGGGCGCACAAATACGCAGTATTTT
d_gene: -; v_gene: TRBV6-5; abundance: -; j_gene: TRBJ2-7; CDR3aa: CASSYLPSIHYEQYF; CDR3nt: TGTGCCAGCAGTTACCTTCCATCTATCCACTACGAGCAGTACTTC
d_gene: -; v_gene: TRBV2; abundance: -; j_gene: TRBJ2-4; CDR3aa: CASTFRGAGKNIQYF; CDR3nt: TGTGCCAGCACCTTTAGGGGCGCGGGCAAAAACATTCAGTACTTC
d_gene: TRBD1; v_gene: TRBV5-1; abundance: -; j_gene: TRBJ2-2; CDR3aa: CASSLAQGAGELFF; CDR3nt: TGCGCCAGCAGCTTGGCTCAGGGGGCCGGGGAGCTGTTTTTT
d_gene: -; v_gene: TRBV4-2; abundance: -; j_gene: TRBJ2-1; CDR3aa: CASSQVKGVYNEQFF; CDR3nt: TGTGCCAGCAGCCAAGTCAAGGGGGTCTACAATGAGCAGTTCTTC
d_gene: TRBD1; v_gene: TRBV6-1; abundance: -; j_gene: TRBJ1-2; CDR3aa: CASSEAYRGDGYTF; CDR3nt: TGTGCCAGCAGTGAAGCATACAGGGGGGATGGCTACACCTTC
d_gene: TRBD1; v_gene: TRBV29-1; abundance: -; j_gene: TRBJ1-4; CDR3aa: CSDRVTGVDEKLFF; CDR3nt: TGCAGCGATCGAGTGACAGGGGTAGATGAAAAACTGTTTTTT